This T cell receptor (beta chain) is drawn from a study of cytomegalovirus exposure and HLA in healthy donors. Findings and caveats of the study: The study recorded 150 to 200 TCR beta chains that were cytomegalovirus-associated.

In regard to this clone: Its antigen is currently unknown.

The PCR made use of 60 Vbeta and 13 Jbeta primers. Some clones are missing from TCRdb's copy, which holds only in-frame ones; the method was immunoSEQ multiplex PCR. The sample yields about 150,000 clones, about three quarters seen once. The sample was PBMCs. The clonotype was recovered from a man aged 30 to 39 in good health and CMV-seropositive.

The CDR3 protein is CASSYSMGQGEQYF. CDR3 DNA: TGTGCCAGCAGTTACTCGATGGGACAGGGCGAGCAGTACTTC. The V and J genes are TRBV6-6 and TRBJ2-7; the match to TRBD1 covers 9 bases. There are 14 residues in the CDR3. V was pared by 0 bases and J by 6 bases, with 3 bases of the junction left unmatched. Germline V lookup: CDR1 MNHNY, CDR2 SVGAGI (reference sequence).